The 15 T cell receptor beta chains below were found in one sample sequenced in a study of cytomegalovirus exposure and HLA in healthy donors. This table comes from immunoSEQ multiplex PCR, and its TCRdb copy is limited to in-frame clones, with some not included. The data show tens of thousands of clones, roughly 94% seen once. Sequencing was done on a sample of PBMCs. All receptors come from a woman between 18 and 30 years old in good health and CMV-seropositive.

This chain connects TRBV11-1 to TRBJ2-5; D possibly corresponds to TRBD1 (6 bases). Germline V gene lookup returns CDR1 SGHAT and CDR2 FQDESV (reference sequence). Trimming took 4 bases from V and 5 from J, leaving 14 bases between them. The CDR3 loop spans 14 amino acids. This chain's CDR3 is CASSSRDTWETQYF. The CDR3 bases are TGTGCCAGCAGCTCTCGGGACACCTGGGAGACCCAGTACTTC.

This chain uses TRBV4-1 with TRBJ2-3, with D unresolved. Germline V CDR1 and CDR2: MGHRA, YSYEKL. This CDR3 contains 16 residues. V dropped 0 bases and J dropped 4 bases, with 14 bases sitting between them. The CDR3 spells CASSQDWARPADTQYF. CDR3 in DNA: TGCGCCAGCAGCCAAGATTGGGCAAGACCCGCAGATACGCAGTATTTT.

This chain connects TRBV11-2 to TRBJ1-4; possible D gene TRBD1, 6 bases. The germline V gene has CDR1 SGHAT and CDR2 FQNNGV. V was shortened by 4 bases and J by 5 bases, with 23 bases between the two germline ends. The CDR3 totals 18 residues. CDR3 in amino acids: CASSSSLRARGQNEKLFF. The DNA of the CDR3 is TGTGCCAGCAGCTCGTCGCTCCGGGCCAGGGGACAAAATGAAAAACTGTTTTTT.

This chain connects TRBV4-2 to TRBJ2-1; TRBD2 aligns across 8 bases. Looked up from germline, CDR1 is LGHNA and CDR2 is YNFKEQ. The CDR3 length is 16 residues. With 4 bases clipped from V and 0 bases from J, the junction kept 5 bases outside the gene matches. The DNA for the CDR3 is TGTGCCAGCAGCCCCGTGAGCGGGAGCTCCTACAATGAGCAGTTCTTC. Its protein is CASSPVSGSSYNEQFF.

The chain is built from TRBV2 and TRBJ2-7; TRBD2 might be the D (6 bases). The CDR3 spans 15 residues. The V gene lost 7 bases and the J gene lost 2 bases, with 18 bases spanning the gap. Germline V lookup: CDR1 SNHLY, CDR2 FYNNEI. In nucleotides, the CDR3 is TGTGCCAGCACTGGGACTCTTAGGGGTGCCTACGAGCAGTACTTC. Protein sequence: CASTGTLRGAYEQYF.

This chain links TRBV19 with TRBJ2-7; TRBD1 matches 7 bases. The CDR3 is 14 residues long. The V gene end was trimmed by 6 bases and the J gene end by 4 bases; junction bases not matched to a gene: 9. CDR1 LNHDA and CDR2 SQIVND come from the germline V gene (reference sequence). The CDR3 protein is CASSLTGTAYEQYF. CDR3 DNA sequence: TGTGCCAGTAGCCTAACCGGGACAGCTTACGAGCAGTACTTC.

This sequence joins TRBV4-1 and TRBJ2-7; D is unclear. Germline lookup yields CDR1 MGHRA and CDR2 YSYEKL. Trimming shortened V by 1 base and J by 5 bases, and 9 bases separated the two germline ends. The CDR3 totals 13 residues. CDR3 DNA: TGCGCCAGCAGCCAAGGGGTGGCGGACGAGCAGTACTTC. The encoded protein is CASSQGVADEQYF.

This chain links TRBV6-1 with TRBJ2-5; 7 bases are shared with TRBD1. Germline CDR1 reads MNHNS; CDR2 reads SASEGT. This CDR3 has 14 residues. J lost 5 bases, V lost 4 bases, and 7 bases had no gene match. The CDR3 here is CASSGVTGLETQYF. The CDR3 DNA reads as TGTGCCAGCAGTGGGGTGACAGGGCTGGAGACCCAGTACTTC.

J is TRBJ2-5 and V is TRBV5-4; 14 bases are shared with TRBD2. V dropped 4 bases and J dropped 5; count of bases not matched to a gene: 4. This CDR3 region has 15 residues. Germline V lookup: CDR1 SGHNT, CDR2 YYREEE (reference sequence). In nucleotides, the CDR3 is TGTGCCAGCAGCCCGGGACTAGCGGGAGTCGAGACCCAGTACTTC. As protein: CASSPGLAGVETQYF.

This clone has only one observation. The chain has TRBV28 and TRBJ2-1; D is possibly TRBD1 (6 bases). V was clipped by 3 bases and J by 6 bases, with 9 bases between them. This CDR3 is 13 amino acids long. Germline V gene data show CDR1 as MDHEN and CDR2 as SYDVKM. This chain's CDR3 is CASSFVQGNEQFF. In DNA form, the CDR3 reads TGTGCCAGCAGTTTCGTACAGGGCAATGAGCAGTTCTTC. Using reference TRBV28 and TRBJ2-1 for the parts outside the CDR3, the full variable domain is DVKVTQSSRYLVKRTGEKVFLECVQDMDHENMFWYRQDPGLGLRLIYFSYDVKMKEKGDIPEGYSVSREKKERFSLILESASTNQTSMYLCASSFVQGNEQFFGPGTRLTVL.

This chain links TRBV4-1 with TRBJ2-3; a weak D match, TRBD1 (5 bases). The V end was cut by 2 bases, the J end by 2 bases, with 20 bases between. Germline lookup yields CDR1 MGHRA and CDR2 YSYEKL. The CDR3 is made up of 18 amino acids. The CDR3 loop reads CASSQTLGARTITDTQYF. DNA of the CDR3: TGCGCCAGCAGCCAAACCTTAGGGGCCCGAACGATCACAGATACGCAGTATTTT.

The chain combines TRBV15 with TRBJ1-2, with D perhaps TRBD1 (5 bases). The CDR3 runs to 14 residues. The germline V and J ends were trimmed by 0 bases and 4 bases, with 9 bases remaining between them. Germline lookup yields CDR1 LNHNV and CDR2 YYDKDF (reference sequence). Written as DNA, the CDR3 is TGTGCCACCAGCAGAGATAGGGGCGGCTATGGCTACACCTTC. This codes for CATSRDRGGYGYTF.

This chain links TRBV28 with TRBJ1-5; D is possibly TRBD1 (5 bases). The V end was cut by 3 bases, the J end by 4 bases, with 13 bases between. The CDR3 is 15 residues long. Germline CDR1 MDHEN, CDR2 SYDVKM. CDR3: CASSFLVGGNQPQHF. The CDR3 coding sequence is TGTGCCAGCAGTTTTTTAGTGGGGGGAAATCAGCCCCAGCATTTT.

The chain recombines TRBV6-5 with TRBJ2-7, with 9 bases that match TRBD2. The CDR3 length is 13 residues. The V gene end was trimmed by 8 bases and the J gene end by 2 bases; junction bases not matched to a gene: 4. Germline V gives CDR1 MNHEY, CDR2 SVGAGI. CDR3 in DNA: TGTGCCAGCGGGCGGGGGGGAGCCTACGAGCAGTACTTC. Its protein product is CASGRGGAYEQYF.

This sequence joins TRBV4-2 and TRBJ2-7; 9 bases are a match to TRBD2. Germline-derived CDR1 and CDR2 are LGHNA and YNFKEQ. The CDR3 has 15 amino acids. V shed 0 bases and J 6 bases; nucleotides not matched to a gene: 6. CDR3: CASSQDEGLATEQYF. CDR3 DNA: TGTGCCAGCAGCCAAGATGAAGGACTAGCGACCGAGCAGTACTTC.